The present T cell receptor (beta chain) was sequenced within a study of technical replicates of blood from a few donors. V lost 1 base, J lost 2 bases, and 2 bases stayed unmatched. Germline V CDR1 and CDR2: LGHNA, YSLEER. CDR3 length equals 16 residues. Clones were read by immunoSEQ multiplex PCR, and TCRdb kept only the in-frame ones, dropping some. The sample holds approximately 78,000 clones, about nine tenths seen once. Source material: T cells isolated from PBMCs. The chain employs TRBV4-3 and TRBJ2-1; 10 bases map to TRBD2. This sequence was found in a human donor in good health. Here the CDR3 DNA reads TGCGCCAGCAGCCAAGGGACTAGCGGTCCCTACAATGAGCAGTTCTTC. This translates into CASSQGTSGPYNEQFF.